This TCR beta chain was documented in a study of sequential checkpoint blockade in melanoma. About the study: Both treatment sequences were followed by maintenance nivolumab. TCRbeta immunosequencing was performed on DNA from roughly 91 pretreatment melanoma tumor samples.

J gave up 0 bases and V 0 bases, and 3 bases lay outside the gene matches. Germline CDR1 reads SGHRS; CDR2 reads YFSETQ. This CDR3 spans 16 amino acids. This sample's treatment: randomized to nivolumab then ipilimumab (arm A) or the reverse (arm B). Patients had received no earlier DNA-damaging chemotherapy. Repertoires were generated with immunoSEQ multiplex PCR, while TCRdb's copy carries only in-frame clones and drops some. The repertoire has some 6,000 clones, around a fifth of them found once; the top ten carry approximately 10%. This material consisted of tumor tissue (inferred from file names), taken from a patient given nivolumab and ipilimumab in sequence. The chain combines TRBV5-1 with TRBJ2-3; 8 nucleotides agree with TRBD2. This TCR was recovered from a human donor with melanoma. The CDR3 spells CASSLVIAGSTDTQYF. The CDR3 DNA is TGCGCCAGCAGCTTGGTGATAGCGGGAAGCACAGATACGCAGTATTTT.